The 31 T cell receptor beta chains given below trace back to one sample, sequenced in a study of T cell changes during pregnancy in multiple sclerosis. Produced via immunoSEQ multiplex PCR; TCRdb's table is partial and in-frame only. The sample gives 38,000 or so clones, more than 90% of which show up once; around 1.2% is in the top ten. Sequencing used peripheral blood, obtained before pregnancy. These receptors were obtained from a female donor with multiple sclerosis, enrolled in a pregnancy study.

The chain couples TRBV4-1 to TRBJ2-3, with 11 bases that match TRBD2. CDR1 and CDR2 (germline): MGHRA, YSYEKL. This CDR3 contains 16 residues. J lost 2 bases, V lost 4 bases, and 5 bases had no gene match. The DNA of the CDR3 is TGCGCCAGCAGCCCAGGGACTAGCGGAATCACAGATACGCAGTATTTT. It specifies CASSPGTSGITDTQYF.

The chain links TRBV27 to TRBJ2-1; 7 bases align to TRBD2. Germline loops: CDR1 MNHEY, CDR2 SMNVEV (reference sequence). The CDR3 has 13 residues. After removal of 6 bases from V and 13 bases from J, the junction contained 12 bases not matched to a gene. The DNA for the CDR3 is TGTGCCAGCAGACCGAATAGCGGCGGGAGACAGTTCTTC. Translated, it gives CASRPNSGGRQFF.

This clone was seen only once. The chain combines TRBV5-5 with TRBJ1-5, with TRBD1 as a possible D gene (5 bases). Per the germline V gene, CDR1 is SGHKS and CDR2 is YYEKEE (reference sequence). The length of the CDR3 is 17 residues. Trimming took off 4 bases at V and 2 bases at J, with 19 bases between the two ends. The CDR3 is CASSARTRAGGNQPQHF. The CDR3 nucleotides read TGTGCCAGCAGCGCCAGAACCAGGGCTGGAGGCAATCAGCCCCAGCATTTT.

The chain links TRBV9 to TRBJ2-1; the match to TRBD2 covers 8 bases. Germline loops: CDR1 SGDLS, CDR2 YYNGEE. The V and J ends lost 3 bases and 6 bases, in that order; junction bases with no gene match: 17. The CDR3 contains 18 residues. This chain's CDR3 is CASSALGERGTKGNEQFF. The CDR3 DNA reads TGTGCCAGCAGCGCCCTTGGTGAGCGGGGGACCAAGGGCAATGAGCAGTTCTTC.

This chain joins TRBV4-3 and TRBJ2-1; possible D gene TRBD2, 6 bases. V was clipped by 0 bases and J by 2 bases, with 11 bases between them. Germline V gives CDR1 LGHNA, CDR2 YSLEER. This CDR3 contains 16 residues. CDR3 sequence (DNA): TGCGCCAGCAGCCAAGAATCGGGAGAGCCCTACAATGAGCAGTTCTTC. It translates to CASSQESGEPYNEQFF.

The CDR3 is CASSLVGGGGGYQPQHF. The DNA for the CDR3 is TGTGCCAGCAGCTTGGTAGGTGGTGGGGGGGGCTATCAGCCCCAGCATTTT. The rearrangement links TRBV5-8 to TRBJ1-5; the D gene is possibly TRBD1 (6 bases). The V end was cut by 0 bases, the J end by 5 bases, with 18 bases between. This CDR3 contains 17 residues. From germline, CDR1 is SGHTS and CDR2 YDEGEE.

This chain joins TRBV5-1 and TRBJ2-5, with a possible D match to TRBD2 (7 bases). The CDR3 loop spans 15 amino acids. Per germline, CDR1 SGHRS and CDR2 YFSETQ. V lost 0 bases and J lost 4, with 13 bases in between. The CDR3 region has the DNA TGCGCCAGCAGCTTGGCCTTAGGGGGGGGAGAGACCCAGTACTTC. It translates to CASSLALGGGETQYF.

The chain links TRBV9 to TRBJ2-7; 10 bases are shared with TRBD2. The trim removed 0 bases at V and 2 bases at J, leaving 5 bases unmatched. This CDR3 spans 16 amino acids. Germline V gene data show CDR1 as SGDLS and CDR2 as YYNGEE. CDR3 residues: CASSVGLAGAAYEQYF. The CDR3 nucleotides are TGTGCCAGCAGCGTAGGGCTAGCGGGGGCCGCCTACGAGCAGTACTTC.

The rearrangement uses TRBV11-2 and TRBJ1-1; D not certain. V was pared by 5 bases and J by 5 bases, with 27 bases between. Germline V gene sequence: CDR1 SGHAT, CDR2 FQNNGV. The CDR3 has 18 amino acids. CDR3 protein: CASSVARKFGPARTEAFF. The CDR3 DNA reads as TGTGCCAGCAGCGTCGCCCGTAAGTTTGGGCCGGCACGAACTGAAGCTTTCTTT.

This clone has just one count. V gene TRBV18 combines with J gene TRBJ1-3; D is unresolved. The V and J ends lost 5 bases and 0 bases respectively, with 5 bases between them. CDR3 length equals 13 residues. Germline values: CDR1 KGHSH, CDR2 LQKENI. This chain's CDR3 is CASSRDSGNTIYF. The CDR3 bases are TGTGCCAGCTCAAGAGACTCTGGAAACACCATATATTTT.

This chain uses TRBV5-1 with TRBJ2-7; weak D call: TRBD2 (5 bases). This CDR3 comprises 14 residues. The germline V and J ends were trimmed by 1 base and 7 bases, with 15 bases remaining between them. The V gene's germline CDR1 is SGHRS and CDR2 YFSETQ. CDR3 loop: CASSLFASREEQYF. The CDR3 nucleotides are TGCGCCAGCAGCTTGTTTGCAAGTAGGGAGGAGCAGTACTTC.

The chain joins TRBV27 to TRBJ2-7; the match to TRBD1 covers 10 bases. The CDR3 has 15 residues. Germline CDR1 and CDR2: MNHEY and SMNVEV (reference sequence). Germline trimming cut 4 bases from V and 6 bases from J; bases unmatched to any gene: 9. Here the CDR3 reads CASSSSPGTGAEQYF. The CDR3 nucleotides read TGTGCCAGCAGTTCGTCTCCCGGGACAGGGGCCGAGCAGTACTTC.

The V gene is TRBV28, the J gene TRBJ2-7; 14 positions agree with TRBD2. Looked up from germline, CDR1 is MDHEN and CDR2 is SYDVKM. This CDR3 has 20 amino acids. The V segment lost 6 bases and the J segment 4 bases; nucleotides outside the gene matches: 20. CDR3 protein: CASRTAGLAGEPRGRYEQYF. The CDR3 DNA reads TGTGCCAGCAGGACGGCGGGACTAGCGGGAGAGCCTAGGGGTAGGTACGAGCAGTACTTC.

The chain recombines TRBV4-1 with TRBJ2-3; no clear D. V lost 4 bases and J 5 bases, leaving 10 bases between the germline ends. There are 13 residues in the CDR3. Germline V gives CDR1 MGHRA, CDR2 YSYEKL. CDR3 loop: CASSPSRLDTQYF. For the CDR3, the DNA is TGCGCCAGCAGCCCAAGCCGGTTAGATACGCAGTATTTT.

The rearrangement joins TRBV19 to TRBJ2-2; 8 bases agree with TRBD2. Germline CDR1 and CDR2: LNHDA and SQIVND (reference sequence). CDR3 length: 17 residues. V shed 3 bases and J 5 bases; nucleotides not matched to a gene: 11. The CDR3 reads CASSIGGRTSYTGELFF. Written as DNA, the CDR3 is TGTGCCAGTAGTATTGGGGGAAGGACTAGCTATACCGGGGAGCTGTTTTTT.

J is TRBJ2-3 and V is TRBV13; D might be TRBD1 (7 bases). Deletions cut 4 bases from V and 0 bases from J, with 20 bases between. The CDR3 consists of 18 residues. Germline CDR1 and CDR2: PRHDT and FYEKMQ (reference sequence). For the CDR3, the DNA is TGTGCCAGCAGCTCGCGGGACAGCAACTATGCTAGCACAGATACGCAGTATTTT. Protein sequence: CASSSRDSNYASTDTQYF.

This sequence joins TRBV19 and TRBJ2-1; 9 nucleotides agree with TRBD1. The germline gives CDR1 LNHDA, CDR2 SQIVND (reference sequence). This CDR3 has 15 residues. The trim removed 5 bases at V and 4 bases at J, leaving 6 bases unmatched. The CDR3 loop is CASSPWDREYNEQFF. CDR3 DNA: TGTGCCAGTAGTCCATGGGACAGGGAATACAATGAGCAGTTCTTC.

The chain carries TRBV12-5 and TRBJ1-3; TRBD1 aligns across 8 bases. Unmatched junction bases numbered 9, after V lost 2 bases and J lost 6 bases. The CDR3 has 16 amino acids. CDR1 is LGHNT, CDR2 FRNRAP, per germline. CDR3 DNA sequence: TGTGCTAGTGGTTTGCCGACAGGGGTTCGCGTAAACACCATATATTTT. The encoded protein is CASGLPTGVRVNTIYF.

This rearrangement joins TRBV28 to TRBJ1-2; weak D call: TRBD1 (5 bases). CDR3 size: 12 residues. Trimming stripped 10 bases from V and 6 bases from J, with 15 bases between. Germline-derived CDR1 and CDR2 are MDHEN and SYDVKM. Here the CDR3 DNA reads TGTGCCATAGGAACCAGGGTACATGGCTACACCTTC. Translated, it gives CAIGTRVHGYTF.

The rearrangement joins TRBV6-6 to TRBJ1-1; 10 nucleotides line up with TRBD1. The V gene end was trimmed by 6 bases and the J gene end by 4 bases; junction bases not matched to a gene: 8. Per the germline V gene, CDR1 is MNHNY and CDR2 is SVGAGI (reference sequence). The CDR3 sequence is 15 residues long. CDR3 amino acids: CASSKTGGRVTEAFF. The DNA for the CDR3 is TGTGCCAGCAGCAAGACAGGGGGCCGGGTCACTGAAGCTTTCTTT.

This sequence joins TRBV28 and TRBJ2-3; 10 positions agree with TRBD1. The CDR3 extends over 15 amino acids. CDR1 and CDR2 from the germline V gene are MDHEN and SYDVKM. Germline trimming cut 4 bases from V and 7 bases from J; bases unmatched to any gene: 8. The CDR3 is CASSSAGTGDYTQYF. CDR3 DNA sequence: TGTGCCAGCAGTTCCGCCGGGACAGGGGATTATACGCAGTATTTT.

This chain links TRBV14 with TRBJ2-5; no clear D. The CDR3 length is 13 residues. Per the germline V gene, CDR1 is SGHDN and CDR2 is FVKESK. V lost 4 bases to trimming and J lost 5 bases, with 11 bases between them. CDR3 loop: CASSRSAQETQYF. CDR3 DNA: TGTGCCAGCAGCCGAAGCGCCCAGGAGACCCAGTACTTC.

The rearrangement links TRBV2 to TRBJ1-2, with a weak D call TRBD1 (5 bases). V shed 8 bases and J shed 7 bases, with 17 bases lying between them. Germline loops: CDR1 SNHLY, CDR2 FYNNEI. The CDR3 contains 13 residues. In DNA form, the CDR3 reads TGTGCCAGCTCTTTCGATGGGGGAGGTGGCTACACCTTC. This gives the protein CASSFDGGGGYTF.

This clone was seen just once. The chain employs TRBV7-8 and TRBJ2-5; 9 bases line up with TRBD2. Germline CDR1 SGHVS, CDR2 FQNEAQ. V shed 4 bases and J 4 bases; nucleotides not matched to a gene: 10. The length of the CDR3 is 16 residues. CDR3 amino acids: CASSSPAGGFLETQYF. As DNA, the CDR3 is TGTGCCAGCAGCTCCCCAGCGGGAGGCTTTTTAGAGACCCAGTACTTC.

The V call is TRBV6-6, the J call TRBJ2-7, with D tentatively TRBD1 (5 bases). The V and J ends lost 4 bases and 1 base respectively, with 5 bases between them. This CDR3 is 12 amino acids long. Germline V CDR1 and CDR2: MNHNY, SVGAGI (reference sequence). The CDR3 reads CASSSGSYEQYF. CDR3 bases: TGTGCCAGCAGTTCAGGGTCCTACGAGCAGTACTTC.

The chain uses TRBV2 and TRBJ2-3, with D unclear. Germline-derived CDR1 and CDR2 are SNHLY and FYNNEI. V was clipped by 7 bases and J by 1 base, with 12 bases between them. The CDR3 consists of 14 residues. The CDR3: CASTVSSGTDTQYF. Written as DNA, the CDR3 is TGTGCCAGCACTGTATCTTCAGGCACAGATACGCAGTATTTT. Supplemented by reference TRBV2 and TRBJ2-3, the full variable domain reads EPEVTQTPSHQVTQMGQEVILRCVPISNHLYFYWYRQILGQKVEFLVSFYNNEISEKSEIFDDQFSVERPDGSNFTLKIRSTKLEDSAMYFCASTVSSGTDTQYFGPGTRLTVL.

The CDR3 loop reads CASSLRENYGYTF. CDR3 bases: TGTGCCAGCAGCTTAAGGGAGAACTATGGCTACACCTTC. The rearrangement joins TRBV7-9 to TRBJ1-2; no firm D call. Germline V gene lookup returns CDR1 SEHNR and CDR2 FQNEAQ (reference sequence). V shed 2 bases and J shed 2 bases, with 6 bases lying between them. The CDR3 is 13 residues long.

Turning to this clone: At one boundary the junction diverges from the germline segment, which might be a read error. V is TRBV7-7 and J is TRBJ2-6; 10 nucleotides agree with TRBD1. Germline loops: CDR1 SSHAT, CDR2 FNYEAQ (reference sequence). This CDR3 is 19 amino acids long. The CDR3 nucleotides are TGTGCTAGCAGCTTGGTAGCGGACAGGGGGTTCGGTGGGGCCAACGTCCTGACTTTC. Residues: CASSLVADRGFGGANVLTF.

CDR3 sequence reads: CAWTVTGADTQYF. The CDR3 coding sequence is TGTGCCTGGACCGTTACGGGGGCAGATACGCAGTATTTT. The chain recombines TRBV30 with TRBJ2-3; possibly TRBD2 for D (6 bases). This CDR3 has 13 amino acids. V dropped 4 bases and J dropped 4 bases, with 12 bases sitting between them. CDR1 is GTSNPN, CDR2 SVGIG, per germline (reference sequence).

CDR3 in DNA: TGTGCCAGCAGTACCGACAGGGGGAACACTGAAGCTTTCTTT. It encodes CASSTDRGNTEAFF. The V call is TRBV6-5, the J call TRBJ1-1; 8 bases are shared with TRBD1. CDR1 MNHEY and CDR2 SVGAGI come from the germline V gene. After removal of 5 bases from V and 1 base from J, the junction contained 3 bases not matched to a gene. The length of the CDR3 is 14 residues.

The chain joins TRBV27 to TRBJ2-5; TRBD2 might be the D (5 bases). This CDR3 has 14 residues. Germline loops: CDR1 MNHEY, CDR2 SMNVEV (reference sequence). V lost 5 bases, J lost 6 bases, and 16 bases lay in between. CDR3 amino acids: CASSQDGRGKTQYF. CDR3 DNA sequence: TGTGCCAGCAGTCAGGACGGAAGAGGGAAGACCCAGTACTTC.